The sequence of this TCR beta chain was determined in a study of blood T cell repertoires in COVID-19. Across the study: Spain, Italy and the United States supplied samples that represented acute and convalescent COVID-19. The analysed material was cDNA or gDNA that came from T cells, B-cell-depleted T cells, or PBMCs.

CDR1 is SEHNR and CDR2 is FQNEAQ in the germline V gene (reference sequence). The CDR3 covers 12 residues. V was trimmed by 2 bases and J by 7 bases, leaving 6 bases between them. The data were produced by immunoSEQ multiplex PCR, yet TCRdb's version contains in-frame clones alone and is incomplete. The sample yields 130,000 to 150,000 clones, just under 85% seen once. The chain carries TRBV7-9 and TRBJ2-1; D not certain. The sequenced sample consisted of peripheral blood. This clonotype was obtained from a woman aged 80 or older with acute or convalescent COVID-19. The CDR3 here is CASSLSPNEQFF. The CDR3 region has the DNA TGTGCCAGCAGCTTATCCCCAAATGAGCAGTTCTTC.